This is a list of T cell receptor beta chains from one sample in a study of blood T cell repertoires in COVID-19. TCRdb's copy holds only in-frame clones and misses some; the assay was immunoSEQ multiplex PCR. This sample has some 50,000 clones, with 84% found just once. Sequenced sample: peripheral blood. Every receptor here comes from a human donor in a cohort sampled during active COVID-19. Both conserved end residues are trimmed from each CDR3.

v_gene	j_gene	CDR3aa
TRBV7-3	TRBJ2-1	ASSSSGTHDEQF
TRBV11-2	TRBJ2-7	ASSPGIDPRQY
TRBV28	TRBJ2-1	ASSPPSLGTGYNEQF
TRBV7-2	TRBJ2-3	ASGLNQWVRASTDTQY
TRBV7-9	TRBJ2-3	ASSPFSGASTDTQY
TRBV7-2	TRBJ2-1	ASSLGAQGNEQF
TRBV7-9	TRBJ2-1	ASSFGAHHSSYNEQF
TRBV15	TRBJ1-2	ATSRDTGGSVYGYT
TRBV28	TRBJ2-7	ASSPGGASAYEQY
TRBV10-3	TRBJ2-2	ANGQGTGELF
TRBV5-6	TRBJ2-3	ASRTGWDTQY
TRBV11-1	TRBJ2-3	ASSTTTSGARDTQY
TRBV9	TRBJ2-3	ASSVASLAGGTDTQY
TRBV2	TRBJ1-1	ASSPGGLNTEAF
TRBV7-9	TRBJ2-5	ASRHTLAGGLETQY
TRBV14	TRBJ1-3	ASSQVGRRGSGNTIY
TRBV7-9	TRBJ2-7	ASSAGTLSSYEQY
TRBV11-3	TRBJ2-3	ASSLLGGGGSTDTQY
TRBV4-2	TRBJ1-5	ASSQERDRGGNQPQH
TRBV6-5	TRBJ2-1	ASSKAGRDEQF
TRBV19	TRBJ1-2	ASSITGSMGGYT
TRBV6-2/TRBV6-3	TRBJ2-2	ASSSTEASGRFGELF
TRBV14	TRBJ2-7	ASSQVAVLS
TRBV5-1	TRBJ2-1	ASSFRDREYNEQF